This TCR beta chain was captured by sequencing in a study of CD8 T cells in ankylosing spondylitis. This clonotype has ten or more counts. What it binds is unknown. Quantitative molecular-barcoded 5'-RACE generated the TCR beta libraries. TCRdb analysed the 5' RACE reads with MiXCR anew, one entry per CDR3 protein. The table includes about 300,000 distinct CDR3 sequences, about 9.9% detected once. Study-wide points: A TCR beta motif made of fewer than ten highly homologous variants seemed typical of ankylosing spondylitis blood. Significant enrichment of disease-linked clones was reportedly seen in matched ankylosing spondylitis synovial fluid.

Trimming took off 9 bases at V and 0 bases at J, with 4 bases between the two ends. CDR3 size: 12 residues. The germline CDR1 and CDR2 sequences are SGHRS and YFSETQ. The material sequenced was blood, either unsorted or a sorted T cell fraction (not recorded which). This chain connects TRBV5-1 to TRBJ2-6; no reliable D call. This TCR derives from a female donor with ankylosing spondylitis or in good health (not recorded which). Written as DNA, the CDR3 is TGCGCCATCGACTCTGGGGCCAACGTCCTGACTTTC. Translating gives CAIDSGANVLTF.